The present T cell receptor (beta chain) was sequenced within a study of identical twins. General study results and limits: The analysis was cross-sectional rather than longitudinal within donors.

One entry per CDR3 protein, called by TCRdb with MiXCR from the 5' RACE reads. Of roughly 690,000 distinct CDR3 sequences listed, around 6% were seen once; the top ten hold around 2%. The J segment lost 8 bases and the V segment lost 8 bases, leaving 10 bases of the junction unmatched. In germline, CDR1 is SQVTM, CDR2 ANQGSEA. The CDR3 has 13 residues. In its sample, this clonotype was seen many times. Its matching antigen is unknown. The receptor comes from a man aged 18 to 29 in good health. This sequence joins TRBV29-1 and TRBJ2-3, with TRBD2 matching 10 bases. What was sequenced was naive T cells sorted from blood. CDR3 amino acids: CSLAGPSGGTQYF. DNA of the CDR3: TGCAGCTTAGCGGGGCCTAGCGGGGGTACGCAGTATTTT.